This T cell receptor (beta chain) derives from a study of human T cells and chemical hapten exposure. The overall study: Read at 6 days, the patch tests placed 0.01% DPC on the upper back. Points from the study as a whole: Compared with pre-sensitization or healthy control sets, expanded TCRs clustered more.

The ends lost 8 bases at V and 3 bases at J; junction bases unmatched: 7. Looked up from germline, CDR1 is DFQATT and CDR2 is SNEGSKA (reference sequence). The CDR3 sequence is 14 residues long. This clonotype was seen more than once but under ten times. Its cognate antigen is unknown. The library labeled individual cDNA molecules by adding unique molecular identifiers to them. TCRdb processed the RACE reads anew with MiXCR; each CDR3 protein has one entry. In the table there are some 150,000 distinct CDR3 sequences, about 10% of which are singletons. Stated time point: patch test 2, 6 weeks after DPC sensitization. The treatment is: therapeutic diphenylcyclopropenone sensitization with weekly scalp DPC.

V and J are TRBV20-1 and TRBJ2-1, with 10 bases matching TRBD2. The receptor's source is a woman between 45 and 65 years old with alopecia areata. Some clones in this sample may be carry-over from other donors' samples. The material sequenced was whole blood, taken in connection with sensitization to the hapten diphenylcyclopropenone (DPC). Written as DNA, the CDR3 is TGCAGTCGAATAGCGGGGGGCCGCTACAATGAGCAGTTCTTC. It specifies CSRIAGGRYNEQFF.